These T cell receptor beta chains were read from a single sample in a study of T cells in Graves' hyperthyroidism and ophthalmopathy. TCRdb re-derived calls from the multiplex PCR reads in MiXCR, one entry per CDR3 protein. The sample records a few hundred thousand distinct CDR3 sequences, more than 12% being singletons. The sample comprised blood. Source of these receptors: a woman in her 30s with Graves' hyperthyroidism. Both conserved end residues are part of each CDR3. The order of the fields is clone size, D gene, V gene, J gene, CDR3 DNA, CDR3 protein. The D gene is left open where the match is weak. The listing skips clone size in some rows; elsewhere it reads once, few, many or a size class.

size: .
D: .
V: TRBV7-2
J: TRBJ1-2
DNA: TGTGCCAGCAGCTTAGCCGCCGGGGGTAGCTATGGCTACACCTTC
CDR3: CASSLAAGGSYGYTF

size: many
D: .
V: TRBV12-3/TRBV12-4
J: TRBJ1-1
DNA: TGTGCCAGCAAACCGGGAATAGGGTACACTGAAGCTTTCTTT
CDR3: CASKPGIGYTEAFF

size: .
D: .
V: TRBV29-1
J: TRBJ1-2
DNA: TGCACAGCGGGGGGGCAGTATGGCTACACCTTC
CDR3: CTAGGQYGYTF

size: few
D: .
V: TRBV6-5
J: TRBJ2-1
DNA: TGTGCCAGCAGTTACTCGCGATCCTACAATGAGCAGTTCTTC
CDR3: CASSYSRSYNEQFF

size: many
D: .
V: TRBV6-5
J: TRBJ1-1
DNA: TGTGCCAGCAGTTACCTCCAAACCAACACTGAAGCTTTCTTT
CDR3: CASSYLQTNTEAFF

size: many
D: TRBD1
V: TRBV6-1
J: TRBJ2-5
DNA: TGTGCCAGCAGTGGGGGACAGGGAATAAGGAGCGCAGAGACCCAGTACTTC
CDR3: CASSGGQGIRSAETQYF

size: .
D: TRBD1
V: TRBV7-8
J: TRBJ2-1
DNA: TGTGCCAGCACCGAGGACGGACAGGGGTCCTACAATGAGCAGTTCTTC
CDR3: CASTEDGQGSYNEQFF

size: .
D: TRBD2
V: TRBV6-1
J: TRBJ2-1
DNA: TGTGCCAGCAGTATCCAACGGGGGGAACACAATGAGCAGTTCTTC
CDR3: CASSIQRGEHNEQFF

size: .
D: .
V: TRBV2
J: TRBJ2-1
DNA: TGTGCCAGCAGCACTTCCGGGACAATCGATGAGCAGTTCTTC
CDR3: CASSTSGTIDEQFF

size: many
D: TRBD2
V: TRBV2
J: TRBJ2-2
DNA: TGTGCCAGCAGTGATCTAGCGGGAGGCCGGGGGGAGCTGTTTTTT
CDR3: CASSDLAGGRGELFF

size: many
D: .
V: TRBV2
J: TRBJ2-3
DNA: TGTGCCACAGCTGCCGCAGATACGCAGTATTTT
CDR3: CATAAADTQYF

size: .
D: .
V: TRBV5-1
J: TRBJ2-3
DNA: TGCGCCAGCAGCTTGGAAGGAAATACGCAGTATTTT
CDR3: CASSLEGNTQYF

size: .
D: .
V: TRBV7-8
J: TRBJ1-2
DNA: TGTGCCAGCAGCTTATTCCCCCGGACACAAGACTATGGCTACACCTTC
CDR3: CASSLFPRTQDYGYTF

size: many
D: .
V: TRBV6-1
J: TRBJ2-7
DNA: TGTGCCAGCAGTCCCCTATCAGGATTGGCCTACGAGCAGTACTTC
CDR3: CASSPLSGLAYEQYF

size: .
D: .
V: TRBV7-3
J: TRBJ1-1
DNA: TGTGCCAGCAGCTTAATTCCGGGTCGAAGCTCTGAAGCTTTCTTT
CDR3: CASSLIPGRSSEAFF

size: .
D: .
V: TRBV6-1
J: TRBJ2-1
DNA: TGTGCCAGCTGTGATAGCGGCCTCGGGAATGAGCAGTTCTTC
CDR3: CASCDSGLGNEQFF

size: .
D: TRBD1
V: TRBV6-1
J: TRBJ2-1
DNA: TGTGCCAGCAGTTTCCAGACAGGGGGCAGTGAGCAGTTCTTC
CDR3: CASSFQTGGSEQFF

size: .
D: TRBD2
V: TRBV20-1
J: TRBJ2-7
DNA: TGCAGTGCTCGTAGAGCGGGATTCTCCTACGAGCAGTACTTC
CDR3: CSARRAGFSYEQYF

size: once
D: .
V: TRBV29-1
J: TRBJ2-5
DNA: TGCAGCGTTGGGGCAGGGGCAGAGACCCAGTACTTC
CDR3: CSVGAGAETQYF

size: .
D: .
V: TRBV19
J: TRBJ1-1
DNA: TGTGCCAGTAGTATTTATGGGCCACCAACTGAAGCTTTCTTT
CDR3: CASSIYGPPTEAFF

size: many
D: .
V: TRBV6-2/TRBV6-3
J: TRBJ2-1
DNA: TGTGCCAGCAGTTACTCGGAGGCCAATGAGCAGTTCTTC
CDR3: CASSYSEANEQFF

size: .
D: TRBD1
V: TRBV19
J: TRBJ2-7
DNA: TGTGCCAGTAGTATCGTGGGACAGGGCCACGAGCAGTACTTC
CDR3: CASSIVGQGHEQYF

size: few
D: .
V: TRBV25-1
J: TRBJ1-5
DNA: TGTGCCAGCAAGGAGGAGGGAGGCAATCAGCCCCAGCATTTT
CDR3: CASKEEGGNQPQHF

size: .
D: TRBD1
V: TRBV6-1
J: TRBJ1-5
DNA: TGTGCCATCGAAGACAGGGGGCTGGGAGATCAGCCCCAGCATTTT
CDR3: CAIEDRGLGDQPQHF

size: few
D: .
V: TRBV15
J: TRBJ1-5
DNA: TGTGCCACCAGCATAGGGCCTCCCAATCAGCCCCAGCATTTT
CDR3: CATSIGPPNQPQHF

size: .
D: TRBD2
V: TRBV12-3/TRBV12-4
J: TRBJ2-1
DNA: TGTGCCAGCACTCCGGGACTAGCTTACAATGAGCAGTTCTTC
CDR3: CASTPGLAYNEQFF

size: many
D: .
V: TRBV6-1
J: TRBJ2-7
DNA: TGTGCCAGCAGTGAAGTGGATTCCTACGAGCAGTACTTC
CDR3: CASSEVDSYEQYF

size: many
D: TRBD1
V: TRBV12-3/TRBV12-4
J: TRBJ2-1
DNA: TGTGCCAGCAGCCCAACCGGGACAGGGAGAGTTGGTGAGCAGTTCTTC
CDR3: CASSPTGTGRVGEQFF

size: .
D: .
V: TRBV7-9
J: TRBJ2-5
DNA: TGTGCCAGCAGCTTAGCCCTAGCGCCCCAGACCCAGTACTTC
CDR3: CASSLALAPQTQYF

size: .
D: TRBD2
V: TRBV13
J: TRBJ2-1
DNA: TGTGCCAGCGGCCTCCTTCGGGCGGGAGCCTACCATGAGCAGTTCTTC
CDR3: CASGLLRAGAYHEQFF

size: few
D: .
V: TRBV19
J: TRBJ1-2
DNA: TGTGCCAGTAGTATCGGACAAGCCTATGGCTACACCTTC
CDR3: CASSIGQAYGYTF

size: .
D: .
V: TRBV11-2
J: TRBJ1-1
DNA: TGTGTCAGCAGCTCGACTCGGTACACTGAAGCTTTCTTT
CDR3: CVSSSTRYTEAFF

size: many
D: TRBD2
V: TRBV28
J: TRBJ2-5
DNA: TGTGCCAGCAGAAGGGAGGGGTCAGAGACCCAGTACTTC
CDR3: CASRREGSETQYF

size: few
D: .
V: TRBV10-3
J: TRBJ1-3
DNA: TGTGCCATCAGTGAGTCTTCGGGACGGCTCTCTGGAAACACCATATATTTT
CDR3: CAISESSGRLSGNTIYF

size: .
D: .
V: TRBV2
J: TRBJ2-1
DNA: TGTGCCAGCAGTGCGGGGGCCCCCTACAATGAGCAGTTCTTC
CDR3: CASSAGAPYNEQFF

size: .
D: TRBD1
V: TRBV27
J: TRBJ2-7
DNA: TGTGCCAGCAGCGGACAGGGGGCCTTTAGCCCCTACGAGCAGTACTTC
CDR3: CASSGQGAFSPYEQYF

size: few
D: .
V: TRBV10-2
J: TRBJ2-3
DNA: TGCGCCAGCAGTGAGCAACGTCTAGGGGGAGTCGGAGATACGCAGTATTTT
CDR3: CASSEQRLGGVGDTQYF

size: many
D: TRBD1
V: TRBV2
J: TRBJ1-6
DNA: TGTGCCAGCAGAGCCGGGACAGGGTTTTTCTCCTATAATTCACCCCTCCACTTT
CDR3: CASRAGTGFFSYNSPLHF

size: .
D: TRBD2
V: TRBV9
J: TRBJ2-2
DNA: TGTGCCAGCAGCGTAGACGGGACTAGTGTCGTCACCGGGGAGCTGTTTTTT
CDR3: CASSVDGTSVVTGELFF

size: many
D: TRBD1
V: TRBV27
J: TRBJ2-1
DNA: TGTGCCAGCAGTTCGGGTCAGGGGGACAATGAGCAGTTCTTC
CDR3: CASSSGQGDNEQFF

size: many
D: .
V: TRBV6-1
J: TRBJ1-1
DNA: TGTGCCAGCATCCAGCAGGGTGTGAGCACTGAAGCTTTCTTT
CDR3: CASIQQGVSTEAFF

size: once
D: .
V: TRBV5-1
J: TRBJ2-7
DNA: TGCGCCAGCAGCTCCGGGACTGCCTTCTCCTACGAGCAGTACTTC
CDR3: CASSSGTAFSYEQYF

size: .
D: .
V: TRBV4-2
J: TRBJ1-6
DNA: TGTGCCAGCAGCCAAGATAGAGACCCTCCCCTCCACTTT
CDR3: CASSQDRDPPLHF

size: .
D: .
V: TRBV3-1
J: TRBJ1-3
DNA: TGTGCCAGCAGCCAAGATCGGGCTGGAAACACCATATATTTT
CDR3: CASSQDRAGNTIYF

size: many
D: TRBD1
V: TRBV18
J: TRBJ2-7
DNA: TGTGCCAGCTCACGCACCGGGACAGGGGACGACGAGCAGTACTTC
CDR3: CASSRTGTGDDEQYF

size: many
D: .
V: TRBV28
J: TRBJ2-1
DNA: TGTGCCAGCAGTCCGATCGCGGACTACCTCAATGAGCAGTTCTTC
CDR3: CASSPIADYLNEQFF

size: .
D: .
V: TRBV3-1
J: TRBJ1-4
DNA: TGTGCCAGCAGCCCGGGGATTAGGGCAACTAATGAAAAACTGTTTTTT
CDR3: CASSPGIRATNEKLFF

size: .
D: TRBD1
V: TRBV5-4
J: TRBJ1-4
DNA: TGTGCCAGCAGCTTGAGACAGGGGCTTGCTAATGAAAAACTGTTTTTT
CDR3: CASSLRQGLANEKLFF

size: .
D: TRBD2
V: TRBV3-1
J: TRBJ2-5
DNA: TGTGCCAGCAGCCAAATTATGGGACTAGCGGAAAACTTC
CDR3: CASSQIMGLAENF

size: .
D: .
V: TRBV3-1
J: TRBJ2-7
DNA: TGTGCCAGCAGCCAAGCTCAGTCCTACGAGCAGTACTTC
CDR3: CASSQAQSYEQYF

size: many
D: TRBD2
V: TRBV3-1
J: TRBJ2-3
DNA: TGTGCCAGCAGCCAAGGACTAGCGGGCCTCGGGGGAGATACGCAGTATTTT
CDR3: CASSQGLAGLGGDTQYF

size: .
D: TRBD1
V: TRBV11-2
J: TRBJ1-4
DNA: TGTGCCAGCAGCTCCCCGACAGGGGAGGGTCGAAAACTGTTTTTT
CDR3: CASSSPTGEGRKLFF

size: many
D: TRBD2
V: TRBV11-2
J: TRBJ2-7
DNA: TGTGCCAGCAGCTTAGGACTAGCCGATTCTTACGAGCAGTACTTC
CDR3: CASSLGLADSYEQYF

size: many
D: .
V: TRBV6-1
J: TRBJ1-2
DNA: TGTGCCAGCAGTATCCGGGACCCCCAGAACTATGGCTACACCTTC
CDR3: CASSIRDPQNYGYTF

size: many
D: .
V: TRBV6-1
J: TRBJ2-3
DNA: TGTGCCAGCACAAAACAGGGATACACAGATACGCAGTATTTT
CDR3: CASTKQGYTDTQYF

size: many
D: TRBD2
V: TRBV20-1
J: TRBJ2-1
DNA: TGCAGTGCTACACTAGCGGGGTCCTACAATGAGCAGTTCTTC
CDR3: CSATLAGSYNEQFF

size: .
D: TRBD1
V: TRBV6-1
J: TRBJ1-1
DNA: TGTGCCAGCAGAATCAGGGGGTACAACACTGAAGCTTTCTTT
CDR3: CASRIRGYNTEAFF

size: many
D: TRBD2
V: TRBV2
J: TRBJ2-1
DNA: TGTGCCAGCAGTGGGACAGCGGGAGCCGGCAATGAGCAGTTCTTC
CDR3: CASSGTAGAGNEQFF

size: few
D: .
V: TRBV11-2
J: TRBJ2-5
DNA: TGTGCCAGCAGCTTAAATACGAGGGGTCAAGAGACCCAGTACTTC
CDR3: CASSLNTRGQETQYF